The 10 T cell receptor beta chains listed next were all sequenced from one sample in a study of T cell repertoires and HLA-DP antigens. These receptors lack a known antigen. The data were produced by immunoSEQ multiplex PCR, yet TCRdb's version contains in-frame clones alone and is incomplete. The sample carries over 60,000 clones, over 75% recorded once. The sample taken for sequencing was CD4+ T cells from PBMCs. The receptor source for this set is a man between 60 and 75 years old in good health and CMV-seronegative.

The rearrangement uses TRBV4-1 and TRBJ1-3, with TRBD1 matching over 7 bases. This CDR3 is 17 amino acids long. CDR1 MGHRA and CDR2 YSYEKL come from the germline V gene. J was trimmed by 0 bases and V by 2 bases; bases with no gene match: 7. CDR3 protein: CASSQRDSGISGNTIYF. DNA for the CDR3: TGCGCCAGCAGCCAAAGGGACAGTGGGATCTCTGGAAACACCATATATTTT.

The chain is built from TRBV11-2 and TRBJ2-2, with D unclear. This CDR3 contains 13 residues. The V end was cut by 2 bases, the J end by 3 bases, with 4 bases between. Germline CDR1 and CDR2: SGHAT and FQNNGV. DNA for the CDR3: TGTGCCAGCAGCTTACCCGACACCGGGGAGCTGTTTTTT. Translating gives CASSLPDTGELFF.

The rearrangement uses TRBV7-2 and TRBJ1-3; no reliable D call. Germline V gene lookup returns CDR1 SGHTA and CDR2 FQGNSA. The V end lost 2 bases, the J end lost 8 bases, and 4 bases lay between the germline ends. This CDR3 is built from 11 residues. This CDR3 is CASSLMDTIYF. The CDR3 DNA is TGTGCCAGCAGCTTAATGGACACCATATATTTT.

The genes are TRBV9 and TRBJ1-1; D is unclear. The germline V and J ends were trimmed by 0 bases and 4 bases, with 7 bases remaining between them. CDR1 SGDLS and CDR2 YYNGEE come from the germline V gene. The CDR3 length is 13 residues. CDR3 nucleotide sequence: TGTGCCAGCAGCGTAGGAGATTCCACTGAAGCTTTCTTT. This gives the protein CASSVGDSTEAFF. Complete variable domain (other parts from reference TRBV9 and TRBJ1-1): DSGVTQTPKHLITATGQRVTLRCSPRSGDLSVYWYQQSLDQGLQFLIQYYNGEERAKGNILERFSAQQFPDLHSELNLSSLELGDSALYFCASSVGDSTEAFFGQGTRLTVV.

The chain employs TRBV23-1 and TRBJ2-4, with 7 nucleotides matching TRBD1. TRBV23-1 is an ORF for which the function is uncertain. This CDR3 has 17 amino acids. J lost 0 bases, V lost 6 bases, and 11 bases had no gene match. As DNA, the CDR3 is TGCGCCAGCAGACACACCCGGGACAGTCTAGCCAAAAACATTCAGTACTTC. Protein sequence: CASRHTRDSLAKNIQYF.

The chain recombines TRBV6-1 with TRBJ2-5; TRBD2 agrees at 10 bases. CDR3 length: 14 residues. The ends lost 3 bases at V and 12 bases at J; junction bases unmatched: 10. CDR1 and CDR2 (germline): MNHNS, SASEGT. The CDR3 reads CASSEIRTSGDKYF. CDR3 sequence (DNA): TGTGCCAGCAGTGAGATTCGCACTAGCGGGGACAAGTACTTC.

The genes are TRBV7-2 and TRBJ2-7; TRBD2 matches at 9 bases. The CDR3 runs 17 residues. V gave up 5 bases and J gave up 2 bases; unmatched junction bases: 13. Germline V lookup: CDR1 SGHTA, CDR2 FQGNSA. The CDR3 DNA reads TGTGCCAGCAGCACCCAGGGTTTGCGGGGGGGTGCCTACGAGCAGTACTTC. Translation gives CASSTQGLRGGAYEQYF. Combining the CDR3 with reference TRBV7-2 and TRBJ2-7 gives the whole variable domain GAGVSQSPSNKVTEKGKDVELRCDPISGHTALYWYRQSLGQGLEFLIYFQGNSAPDKSGLPSDRFSAERTGGSVSTLTIQRTQQEDSAVYLCASSTQGLRGGAYEQYFGPGTRLTVT.

This clone was recorded at least ten times. This sequence joins TRBV7-8 and TRBJ2-2; D ambiguous. V lost 7 bases and J 1 base, leaving 13 bases between the germline ends. The CDR3 covers 15 residues. From germline, CDR1 is SGHVS and CDR2 FQNEAQ. CDR3 sequence: CASIPSAGNTGELFF. The CDR3 bases are TGTGCCAGCATCCCCTCGGCAGGGAACACCGGGGAGCTGTTTTTT.

J is TRBJ1-2 and V is TRBV4-2; perhaps TRBD1 as D (6 bases). The CDR3 totals 15 residues. The V end was cut by 4 bases, the J end by 4 bases, with 16 bases between. From germline, CDR1 is LGHNA and CDR2 YNFKEQ. The CDR3 DNA follows: TGTGCCAGCAGCCCCGAGAGGGGGACTGCCTATGGCTACACCTTC. Translation gives CASSPERGTAYGYTF.

The chain joins TRBV4-1 to TRBJ1-5; a possible D gene is TRBD1 (5 bases). Germline V lookup: CDR1 MGHRA, CDR2 YSYEKL. The CDR3 loop spans 17 amino acids. Trimming removed 0 bases at V and 6 bases at J, with 18 bases between. CDR3 nucleotides: TGCGCCAGCAGCCAAGACTCCCAGGGCCCCCGCCGTCAGCCCCAGCATTTT. Its translation: CASSQDSQGPRRQPQHF.